A selection of T cell receptor beta chains follows, all from one sample in a study of Tregs in tolerant kidney transplant recipients. TCRdb's table, derived via immunoSEQ multiplex PCR, lists solely in-frame clones and lacks some. The sample consists of around 98,000 clones, roughly 93% of them appearing once. The sample in question was CD4+ T cells from blood, obtained before the transplant. Every receptor here comes from a human donor who received a combined kidney and bone marrow transplant. Each CDR3 is given with its conserved first and last residue. The order of the fields is V gene, D gene, J gene, clone size, CDR3 DNA, CDR3 protein. D genes are given only for firm matches. The size entry is marked missing in some rows and otherwise reads once, few, many or a size class.

>TRBV5-1|NA|TRBJ2-3|NA
TGCGCCAGCAGCTCCCCCCCCGAGTCGAGCACGCAGTATTTT
CASSSPPESSTQYF
>TRBV23-1|NA|TRBJ2-1|once
TGCGCCAGCAGTCCCTCGACAGGGGGGAAAAGCGGGGGAGACTCCAATGAGCAGTTCTTC
CASSPSTGGKSGGDSNEQFF
>TRBV5-1|TRBD2|TRBJ2-3|NA
TGCGCCAGCAGCTTAACTAGCGGGGGGCCTAGCACAGATACGCAGTATTTT
CASSLTSGGPSTDTQYF
>TRBV28|NA|TRBJ2-5|NA
TGTGCCAGCAGTTTTGCCGGGTCCAAAGAGACCCAGTACTTC
CASSFAGSKETQYF
>TRBV20-1|NA|TRBJ2-1|NA
TGCAGTGCTAGTATAGCGGAAGAGCAGTTCTTC
CSASIAEEQFF
>TRBV15|NA|TRBJ1-6|NA
TGTGCCACCAGCAGAGCCGGGTATTCCCCCCTCCACTTT
CATSRAGYSPLHF
>TRBV19|NA|TRBJ1-2|NA
TGTGCCAGTAGTATAGCGGGGATCAATGGCTACACCTTC
CASSIAGINGYTF
>TRBV6-1|NA|TRBJ2-7|NA
TGTGCCAGCAGTTCCTCCGGCTCCTACGAGCAGTACTTC
CASSSSGSYEQYF
>TRBV9|TRBD2|TRBJ2-2|NA
TGTGCCAGCAGCGTGCCCTCTAGCGGAAGGGACGGGGAGCTGTTTTTT
CASSVPSSGRDGELFF
>TRBV27|TRBD1|TRBJ1-1|NA
TGTGCCAGCAGTTTCCACAGGGGGAGCACTGAAGCTTTCTTT
CASSFHRGSTEAFF
>TRBV4-3|TRBD2|TRBJ2-5|NA
TGCGCCAGCAGCCAAGATAGGGCGGGAGGGAGCCAAGAGACCCAGTACTTC
CASSQDRAGGSQETQYF
>TRBV18|TRBD1|TRBJ1-2|NA
TGTGCCAGCCATCCGTCGGGGGACAGACTCTATGGCTACACCTTC
CASHPSGDRLYGYTF
>TRBV7-2|TRBD2|TRBJ2-7|NA
TGTGCCAGCAGCGCCAAAGCGGGAAGCGAGCAGTACTTC
CASSAKAGSEQYF
>TRBV28|TRBD1|TRBJ1-3|NA
TGTGCCAGCAGACGGACAGGGACAATTGCTGGAAACACCATATATTTT
CASRRTGTIAGNTIYF
>TRBV7-9|NA|TRBJ2-7|once
TGTGCCAGCAGCCCCGGACACTTCTCCTACGAGCAGTACTTC
CASSPGHFSYEQYF
>TRBV28|NA|TRBJ1-4|NA
TGTGCCAGCAGACCTCCCAGCGGGTCAGGAAAACTGTTTTTT
CASRPPSGSGKLFF
>TRBV7-2|NA|TRBJ1-2|NA
TGTGCCAGCAGCTTAGGGGGGCAGGCCACCTATGGCTACACCTTC
CASSLGGQATYGYTF
>TRBV18|TRBD1|TRBJ1-2|NA
TGTGCCAGCCTGGACGACAGGGCGAATGGCTACACCTTC
CASLDDRANGYTF
>TRBV28|NA|TRBJ1-1|NA
TGTGCCAGCAGTTTGCCATTCCGGCCTCGGGCCGGAGGGATGAACACTGAAGCTTTCTTT
CASSLPFRPRAGGMNTEAFF
>TRBV10-3|NA|TRBJ1-2|NA
TGTGCCATCAGCCGGGACAAAAGCGCCTATGGCTACACCTTC
CAISRDKSAYGYTF
>TRBV2|TRBD2|TRBJ2-1|NA
TGTGCCAGCAGTGAAAGTACTAGCGGCCGTAATGAGCAGTTCTTC
CASSESTSGRNEQFF
>TRBV7-2|TRBD1|TRBJ2-5|NA
TGTGCCAGCAGCCCCAGGGGGCAGGGGGCTTCGGTTAGTATGGAGACCCAGTACTTC
CASSPRGQGASVSMETQYF
>TRBV5-6|TRBD1|TRBJ1-1|NA
TGTGCCAGCAGCACGGGGGCCGGGACAGGTGGCACTGAAGCTTTCTTT
CASSTGAGTGGTEAFF
>TRBV11-3|NA|TRBJ1-1|NA
TGTGCCAGCAGCCAGGGAGGTACCACTGAAGCTTTCTTT
CASSQGGTTEAFF
>TRBV9|TRBD2|TRBJ2-3|NA
TGTGCCAGCAGCGTCGGGAGACTAGCGGGGGGACCCCTCGGTACGCAGTATTTT
CASSVGRLAGGPLGTQYF
>TRBV30|NA|TRBJ1-5|NA
TGTGCCTGGAGTAGACAAACCAATCAGCCCCAGCATTTT
CAWSRQTNQPQHF
>TRBV11-1|TRBD2|TRBJ2-2|NA
TGTGCCAGCAGCACCGCCGGGACTAGCGGGATCAGCGGGGAGCTGTTTTTT
CASSTAGTSGISGELFF
>TRBV9|TRBD1|TRBJ2-3|NA
TGTGCCAGCAGCCCCTGGACAGGGAGTGGGGCAGATACGCAGTATTTT
CASSPWTGSGADTQYF
>TRBV7-9|NA|TRBJ1-1|NA
TGTGCCAGCAGCCGTACAGCGAACACTGAAGCTTTCTTT
CASSRTANTEAFF
>TRBV19|NA|TRBJ1-1|NA
TGTGCCAGTAGTACGGCAGGGGTTAAGAACACTGAAGCTTTCTTT
CASSTAGVKNTEAFF